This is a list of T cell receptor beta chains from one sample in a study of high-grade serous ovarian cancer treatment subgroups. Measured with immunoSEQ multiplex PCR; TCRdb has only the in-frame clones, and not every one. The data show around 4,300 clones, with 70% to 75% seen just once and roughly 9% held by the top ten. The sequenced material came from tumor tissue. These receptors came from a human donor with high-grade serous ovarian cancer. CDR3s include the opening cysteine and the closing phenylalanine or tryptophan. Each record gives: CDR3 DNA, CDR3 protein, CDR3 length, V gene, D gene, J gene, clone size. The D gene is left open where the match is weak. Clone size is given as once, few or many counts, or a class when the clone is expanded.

CDR3nt: TGTGCCACCAGCAGAGGCAGGGCAGAGACCCAGTACTTC
CDR3aa: CATSRGRAETQYF
len: 13
v_gene: TRBV15
d_gene: -
j_gene: TRBJ2-5
abundance: once